This TCR beta chain was found in a study of beta chain features in type 1 diabetes. Without exception, sorted populations had purity beyond 95%. The study reverse transcribed the entire isolated RNA, so it sequenced expressed TCRB transcripts. The protocol was immunoSEQ multiplex PCR, while the TCRdb copy is restricted to in-frame clones and leaves out a portion. The sample shows roughly 70,000 clones, approximately 47% of them seen only once. Study findings and constraints: Among patients with Type 1 diabetes, TCRB CDR3s were moderately but significantly shorter in every one of the four CD4+ subsets. Patients with type 1 diabetes carried fewer insertions and had more deletions at their VDJ junctions. Unsettled here was the matter of whether HLA type influences TCRB rearrangement. Within patients, naive, central memory and Treg TCRB repertoires seemed more similar than within healthy donors.

This clone showed up just a few times. Its antigen is undetermined. This CDR3 comprises 15 residues. Germline CDR1 is SGHNT and CDR2 is YYREEE (reference sequence). V lost 0 bases, J lost 9 bases, and 16 bases lay in between. The J gene is TRBJ2-1, the V gene TRBV5-4; D may be TRBD2 (6 bases). The clonotype comes from a man under 40 with type 1 diabetes. Material for sequencing was central memory CD4+ T cells from blood. CDR3 in DNA: TGTGCCAGCAGCTTGGCCACGGGAGTCCCGGGTGAGCAGTTCTTC. Translation gives CASSLATGVPGEQFF. Supplemented by reference TRBV5-4 and TRBJ2-1, the full variable domain reads ETGVTQSPTHLIKTRGQQVTLRCSSQSGHNTVSWYQQALGQGPQFIFQYYREEENGRGNFPPRFSGLQFPNYSSELNVNALELDDSALYLCASSLATGVPGEQFFGPGTRLTVL.